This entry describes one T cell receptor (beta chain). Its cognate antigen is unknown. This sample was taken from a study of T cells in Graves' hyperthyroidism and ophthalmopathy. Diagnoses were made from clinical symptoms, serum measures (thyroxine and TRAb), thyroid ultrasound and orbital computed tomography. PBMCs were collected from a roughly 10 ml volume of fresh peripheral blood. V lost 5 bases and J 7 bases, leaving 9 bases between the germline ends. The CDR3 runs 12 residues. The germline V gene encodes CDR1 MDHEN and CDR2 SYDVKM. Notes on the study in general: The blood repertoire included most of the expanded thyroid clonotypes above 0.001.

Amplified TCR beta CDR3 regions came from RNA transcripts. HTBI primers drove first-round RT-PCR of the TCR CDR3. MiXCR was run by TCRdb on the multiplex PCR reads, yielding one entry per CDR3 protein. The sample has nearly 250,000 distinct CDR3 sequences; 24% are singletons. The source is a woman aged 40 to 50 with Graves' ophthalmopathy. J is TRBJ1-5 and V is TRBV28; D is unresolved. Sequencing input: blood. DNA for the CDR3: TGTGCCAGCAGTGGAGTTGGCCAGCCCCAGCATTTT. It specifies CASSGVGQPQHF.